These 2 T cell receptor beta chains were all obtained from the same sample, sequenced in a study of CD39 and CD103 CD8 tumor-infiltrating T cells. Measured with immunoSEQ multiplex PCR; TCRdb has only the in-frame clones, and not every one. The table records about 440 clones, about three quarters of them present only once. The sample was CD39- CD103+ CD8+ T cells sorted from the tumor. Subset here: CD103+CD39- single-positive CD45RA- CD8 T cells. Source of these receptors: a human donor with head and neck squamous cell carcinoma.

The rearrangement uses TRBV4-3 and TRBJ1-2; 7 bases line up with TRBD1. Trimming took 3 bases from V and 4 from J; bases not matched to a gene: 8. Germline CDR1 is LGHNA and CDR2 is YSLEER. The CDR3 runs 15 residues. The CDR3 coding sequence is TGCGCCAGCAGCCACACGACAGGGACCCGCTATGGCTACACCTTC. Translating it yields CASSHTTGTRYGYTF.

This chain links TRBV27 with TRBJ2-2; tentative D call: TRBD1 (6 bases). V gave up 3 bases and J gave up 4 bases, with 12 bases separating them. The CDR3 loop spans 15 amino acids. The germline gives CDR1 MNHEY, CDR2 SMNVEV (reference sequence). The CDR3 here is CASSFGQGSTGELFF. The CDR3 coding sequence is TGTGCCAGCAGTTTTGGTCAGGGGAGCACCGGGGAGCTGTTTTTT.